The 4 T cell receptor beta chains reported below all come from one sample, sequenced in a study of vaccination and CD4 T cells after COVID-19. Cultured CD4+ T-cell DNA underwent Oncomine TCR Beta short-read sequencing. In TCRdb, the PCR reads were re-called with MiXCR into one record per CDR3 protein. This sample has 20,000 to 30,000 distinct CDR3 sequences, with 40% found just once. The treatment: approximately 10-day PBMC culture with coronavirus spike peptide pools or control peptides (ViraFEST assay). Which antigens these TCRs recognize remains unknown. The sample taken for sequencing was CD4+ T cells from blood, cultured in vitro. These receptors all stem from a human donor who had recovered from COVID-19.

This chain uses TRBV7-2 with TRBJ2-1, with D possibly TRBD2 on 5 matching bases. V was shortened by 1 base and J by 0 bases, with 10 bases between the two germline ends. The CDR3 spans 16 residues. Per the germline V gene, CDR1 is SGHTA and CDR2 is FQGNSA. The CDR3 loop is CASSLGGYSSYNEQFF. In nucleotides, the CDR3 is TGTGCCAGCAGCTTAGGCGGGTATAGCTCCTACAATGAGCAGTTCTTC. Based on the CDR3 plus reference TRBV7-2 and TRBJ2-1, the full variable domain is GAGVSQSPSNKVTEKGKDVELRCDPISGHTALYWYRQSLGQGLEFLIYFQGNSAPDKSGLPSDRFSAERTGGSVSTLTIQRTQQEDSAVYLCASSLGGYSSYNEQFFGPGTRLTVL.

The V gene is TRBV4-2, the J gene TRBJ2-7; 11 bases are a match to TRBD2. J gave up 3 bases and V 5 bases, and 6 bases lay outside the gene matches. Germline V gene sequence: CDR1 LGHNA, CDR2 YNFKEQ. The CDR3 length is 15 residues. CDR3 region: CASSLTSGDHYEQYF. The CDR3 region has the DNA TGTGCCAGCAGCTTGACTAGCGGGGACCACTACGAGCAGTACTTC.

The chain has TRBV20-1 and TRBJ2-3, with 11 bases identical to TRBD2. V dropped 6 bases and J dropped 4; count of bases not matched to a gene: 9. Germline V CDR1 and CDR2: DFQATT, SNEGSKA (reference sequence). The CDR3 runs 15 residues. CDR3 region: CSAPGTSGRSDTQYF. CDR3 DNA: TGCAGTGCCCCGGGGACTAGCGGAAGGTCAGATACGCAGTATTTT.

This clonotype has more than one count but fewer than ten. The chain employs TRBV7-9 and TRBJ1-1, with D hard to call. This CDR3 has 13 amino acids. V lost 5 bases and J lost 7, with 14 bases in between. The germline gives CDR1 SEHNR, CDR2 FQNEAQ (reference sequence). The CDR3 sequence is CASSITNQVEAFF. The CDR3, as DNA: TGTGCCAGCAGCATAACAAACCAGGTTGAAGCTTTCTTT.